Each of the 8 T cell receptor beta chains below was sequenced from the same sample in a study of blood T cell repertoires in COVID-19. TCRdb's copy holds only in-frame clones and misses some; the assay was immunoSEQ multiplex PCR. The table records 70,000 to 95,000 clones, approximately 86% of them present only once. The specimen was peripheral blood. Every receptor here comes from a man between 70 and 80 years old with acute or convalescent COVID-19.

The rearrangement uses TRBV3-1 (or the pseudogene TRBV3-2) and TRBJ1-2, with 10 bases matching TRBD1. V was clipped by 1 base and J by 8 bases; unmatched bases: 4. The CDR3 has 14 amino acids. The V gene's germline CDR1 is LGHDT and CDR2 YNNKEL (reference sequence). For the CDR3, the DNA is TGTGCCAGCAGCCAAGGACAGGGGGCGGTCGGCTACACCTTC. Protein sequence: CASSQGQGAVGYTF.

The J gene is TRBJ2-7, the V gene TRBV7-2; D possibly corresponds to TRBD2 (7 bases). The CDR3 is 15 residues long. V lost 2 bases, J lost 2 bases, and 13 bases lay in between. Germline V gene data show CDR1 as SGHTA and CDR2 as FQGNSA. The CDR3 loop is CASSLWAGAAYEQYF. Written as DNA, the CDR3 is TGTGCCAGCAGCTTATGGGCGGGGGCGGCCTACGAGCAGTACTTC.

The genes are TRBV5-4 and TRBJ1-1; no clear D gene. With 4 bases removed from V and 2 bases from J, the gap between germline ends came to 12 bases. The germline V gene has CDR1 SGHNT and CDR2 YYREEE (reference sequence). This CDR3 has 14 amino acids. The CDR3 loop reads CASSRSVGNTEAFF. The CDR3 bases are TGTGCCAGCAGCCGTAGCGTAGGAAACACTGAAGCTTTCTTT.

V gene TRBV6-5 combines with J gene TRBJ2-6, with TRBD1 identical over 7 bases. Trimming removed 4 bases from V and 4 bases from J; junction bases left unmatched: 4. The CDR3 loop spans 15 amino acids. In germline, CDR1 is MNHEY, CDR2 SVGAGI. CDR3 bases: TGTGCCAGCAGTTTCACAGGGGTCGGGGCCAACGTCCTGACTTTC. This codes for CASSFTGVGANVLTF.

The chain couples TRBV9 to TRBJ2-2; tentative D call: TRBD2 (6 bases). The CDR3 contains 16 residues. V was cut by 3 bases and J by 3 bases, with 15 bases left in between. Germline CDR1 SGDLS, CDR2 YYNGEE. As DNA, the CDR3 is TGTGCCAGCAGCGGATACCGGGAGTATCACACCGGGGAGCTGTTTTTT. Its protein is CASSGYREYHTGELFF. The entire variable domain, with the rest obtained from reference TRBV9 and TRBJ2-2, is as follows: DSGVTQTPKHLITATGQRVTLRCSPRSGDLSVYWYQQSLDQGLQFLIQYYNGEERAKGNILERFSAQQFPDLHSELNLSSLELGDSALYFCASSGYREYHTGELFFGEGSRLTVL.

This clone occurred once. This chain links TRBV7-2 with TRBJ1-5; D call uncertain. The ends were cut back, 1 base at V and 1 base at J, with 5 bases in the middle. Germline values: CDR1 SGHTA, CDR2 FQGNSA. The CDR3 length is 14 residues. For the CDR3, the DNA is TGTGCCAGCAGCTTAGACAAGAGCAATCAGCCCCAGCATTTT. It codes for CASSLDKSNQPQHF.

This sequence joins TRBV6-2 or TRBV6-3 and TRBJ1-1, with unresolved D. CDR3 length: 14 residues. V was pared by 2 bases and J by 1 base, with 8 bases between. Germline CDR1 and CDR2: MNHEY and SVGEGT. CDR3 nucleotides: TGTGCCAGCAGTTACGGGCAGACGAACACTGAAGCTTTCTTT. It codes for CASSYGQTNTEAFF.

The chain has TRBV18 and TRBJ1-6, with TRBD1 as a possible D gene (5 bases). Germline assignment: CDR1 KGHSH and CDR2 LQKENI. The V end was cut by 2 bases, the J end by 7 bases, with 6 bases between. This CDR3 spans 13 amino acids. CDR3: CASSPDRNSPLHF. Here the CDR3 DNA reads TGTGCCAGCTCACCAGACAGAAATTCACCCCTCCACTTT.